This is a list of T cell receptor beta chains from one sample in a study of T-cell reconstitution after alpha-beta-depleted transplantation in children. Each CDR3 protein is one row after TCRdb ran MiXCR on the PCR reads. The table lists about 690,000 distinct CDR3 sequences, about 15% of them singletons. The source material was PBMCs from the stem cell graft donor, sampled from the stem cell graft. These receptors were taken from a human donor who donated a stem cell graft to a child with acute myeloid leukemia. The CDR3 runs from the conserved cysteine through the conserved F or W. The D gene is left open where the match is weak. Some rows have no size entry. The others give once, few or many, or a class for an expanded clone.

J	D	V	size	CDR3	DNA
TRBJ2-1	NA	TRBV5-1	many	CASSLAMGHNNEQFF	TGCGCCAGCAGCTTGGCCATGGGCCATAACAATGAGCAGTTCTTC
TRBJ2-5	NA	TRBV18	NA	CASSPQRTVETQYF	TGTGCCAGCTCACCGCAACGGACGGTAGAGACCCAGTACTTC
TRBJ2-2	NA	TRBV5-5	few	CASSLGSRDTGELFF	TGTGCCAGCAGCTTGGGCAGCCGGGACACCGGGGAGCTGTTTTTT
TRBJ2-1	TRBD2	TRBV29-1	many	CSVEGSGGDEQFF	TGCAGCGTTGAAGGTAGCGGGGGCGATGAGCAGTTCTTC
TRBJ2-2	NA	TRBV24-1	few	CATSGMRGPTGELFF	TGTGCCACCAGCGGTATGCGAGGGCCTACCGGGGAGCTGTTTTTT
TRBJ1-1	NA	TRBV29-1	many	CSVQHGLNTEAFF	TGCAGCGTCCAACACGGATTGAACACTGAAGCTTTCTTT
TRBJ2-1	NA	TRBV5-1	few	CASSLDVNNEQFF	TGCGCCAGCAGCTTGGACGTAAACAATGAGCAGTTCTTC
TRBJ1-2	NA	TRBV12-3/TRBV12-4	NA	CASSLEHKLGYGYTF	TGTGCCAGCAGTTTAGAGCACAAATTGGGGTATGGCTACACCTTC
TRBJ1-1	NA	TRBV13	NA	CASSASRGTEAFF	TGTGCCAGCAGCGCTTCCCGAGGGACTGAAGCTTTCTTT
TRBJ2-7	TRBD1	TRBV29-1	many	CSATGQGGSYEQYF	TGCAGCGCCACAGGACAGGGGGGCTCCTACGAGCAGTACTTC
TRBJ2-1	TRBD2	TRBV29-1	many	CSARRGEGSYNEQFF	TGCAGCGCCCGTCGGGGGGAGGGCTCCTACAATGAGCAGTTCTTC
TRBJ1-2	TRBD1	TRBV20-1	many	CSARKGTGWDGYTF	TGCAGTGCTAGAAAAGGGACAGGGTGGGATGGCTACACCTTC
TRBJ2-1	NA	TRBV5-4	many	CASSLIGGASYNEQFF	TGTGCCAGCAGCTTGATTGGGGGGGCCTCCTACAATGAGCAGTTCTTC
TRBJ2-2	NA	TRBV4-2	NA	CASSPGLGRELFF	TGTGCCAGCAGCCCCGGGCTCGGTCGGGAGCTGTTTTTT
TRBJ2-5	TRBD1	TRBV20-1	many	CSAEGGQDPQETQYF	TGCAGTGCGGAGGGGGGACAGGACCCCCAAGAGACCCAGTACTTC
TRBJ1-2	NA	TRBV27	NA	CASSFSPVYGYTF	TGTGCCAGCAGTTTTTCTCCGGTCTATGGCTACACCTTC
TRBJ2-7	NA	TRBV20-1	many	CSARGSRDGDEQYF	TGCAGTGCTAGAGGTTCACGGGACGGCGACGAGCAGTACTTC
TRBJ2-3	TRBD2	TRBV12-3/TRBV12-4	few	CASSSRTSGGRTDTQYF	TGTGCCAGCAGTTCGCGGACTAGCGGGGGCCGCACAGATACGCAGTATTTT
TRBJ2-1	TRBD1	TRBV20-1	NA	CSSYGTGLFVGSYNEQFF	TGCAGTTCTTACGGGACAGGGCTTTTTGTGGGCTCCTACAATGAGCAGTTCTTC
TRBJ2-1	TRBD2	TRBV20-1	many	CSARAAGDHNEQFF	TGCAGTGCTAGAGCAGCGGGGGACCACAATGAGCAGTTCTTC
TRBJ2-2	NA	TRBV6-5	NA	CASSYGERTGELFF	TGTGCCAGCAGTTACGGGGAGCGTACCGGGGAGCTGTTTTTT
TRBJ2-3	NA	TRBV20-1	many	CSASTGPDTQYF	TGCAGTGCTAGTACAGGCCCAGATACGCAGTATTTT
TRBJ1-1	NA	TRBV7-2	NA	CASSLGYSMNTEAFF	TGTGCCAGCAGCTTAGGGTACAGCATGAACACTGAAGCTTTCTTT
TRBJ2-1	TRBD2	TRBV3-1	NA	CASSQGEGPEQFF	TGTGCCAGCAGCCAAGGGGAGGGGCCGGAGCAGTTCTTC
TRBJ2-6	NA	TRBV9	NA	CASSVATAGANVLTF	TGTGCCAGCAGCGTAGCAACAGCTGGGGCCAACGTCCTGACTTTC
TRBJ2-7	NA	TRBV12-3/TRBV12-4	few	CASSLTPGENYEQYF	TGTGCCAGCAGTTTAACCCCAGGGGAAAACTACGAGCAGTACTTC
TRBJ1-1	TRBD1	TRBV7-9	many	CASSLKDREAFF	TGTGCCAGCAGCCTAAAGGACAGGGAAGCTTTCTTT
TRBJ2-3	NA	TRBV12-3/TRBV12-4	many	CASRGSSDTQYF	TGTGCCAGCAGAGGGTCCTCAGATACGCAGTATTTT
TRBJ2-5	NA	TRBV3-1	NA	CASRAGGDWTQYF	TGTGCCAGCAGAGCAGGAGGGGATTGGACCCAGTACTTC
TRBJ2-3	NA	TRBV27	NA	CASSHLGKGGSTDTQYF	TGTGCCAGCAGTCACCTCGGGAAGGGGGGGAGCACAGATACGCAGTATTTT
TRBJ1-1	TRBD1	TRBV7-9	NA	CAGGQGDTEAFF	TGTGCAGGGGGACAGGGGGACACTGAAGCTTTCTTT
TRBJ1-1	NA	TRBV20-1	many	CSARDVGSQLNTEAFF	TGCAGTGCTAGAGATGTAGGCAGCCAATTGAACACTGAAGCTTTCTTT
TRBJ2-4	NA	TRBV30	few	CAWSVIEGSFQYF	TGTGCCTGGAGTGTAATAGAAGGCTCCTTTCAGTACTTC
TRBJ1-4	NA	TRBV12-3/TRBV12-4	few	CASSYLGAATNEKLFF	TGTGCCAGCAGTTATTTGGGGGCGGCAACTAATGAAAAACTGTTTTTT
TRBJ1-2	NA	TRBV5-1	many	CASSLSDVQGPNYGYTF	TGCGCCAGCAGCTTGAGTGACGTACAGGGCCCTAACTATGGCTACACCTTC
TRBJ1-4	TRBD1	TRBV6-5	many	CASSYRGQGNEKLFF	TGTGCCAGCAGTTATCGAGGACAGGGTAATGAAAAACTGTTTTTT
TRBJ1-2	TRBD1	TRBV15	many	CATSRATGPYGYTF	TGTGCCACCAGCAGAGCGACAGGGCCCTATGGCTACACCTTC
TRBJ2-4	NA	TRBV5-1	NA	CASSLYDSENIQYF	TGCGCCAGCAGCTTGTATGACAGTGAAAACATTCAGTACTTC
TRBJ2-3	TRBD2	TRBV7-3	few	CASSTLAGGYTDTQYF	TGTGCCAGCAGCACCCTAGCGGGGGGCTACACAGATACGCAGTATTTT
TRBJ1-2	NA	TRBV4-2	many	CASSQDSVYGYTF	TGTGCCAGCAGCCAAGATTCTGTGTATGGCTACACCTTC
TRBJ2-1	TRBD2	TRBV7-3	NA	CASSKAPPRLAGDNEQFF	TGTGCCAGCAGTAAAGCCCCTCCCCGACTAGCGGGGGACAATGAGCAGTTCTTC
TRBJ2-3	NA	TRBV20-1	few	CSARRAGAVTDTQYF	TGCAGTGCTAGGCGCGCGGGGGCTGTCACAGATACGCAGTATTTT
TRBJ1-5	NA	TRBV20-1	many	CSARAFINQPQHF	TGCAGTGCGAGGGCCTTTATCAATCAGCCCCAGCATTTT
TRBJ1-1	NA	TRBV5-6	NA	CASSLGAGTGAFF	TGTGCCAGCAGCTTGGGAGCGGGGACGGGGGCTTTCTTT
TRBJ1-3	NA	TRBV12-3/TRBV12-4	many	CASNIASGNTIYF	TGTGCCAGCAACATAGCGTCTGGAAACACCATATATTTT
TRBJ2-7	NA	TRBV12-3/TRBV12-4	NA	CASSLLDRYEQYF	TGTGCCAGCAGTTTGCTAGACCGCTACGAGCAGTACTTC
TRBJ1-4	TRBD1	TRBV20-1	NA	CSARDRGLTNEKLFF	TGCAGTGCTAGGGACAGGGGGCTGACTAATGAAAAACTGTTTTTT
TRBJ2-1	NA	TRBV6-2/TRBV6-3	few	CASSYSYEGGGEQFF	TGTGCCAGCAGTTACTCGTATGAAGGGGGTGGTGAGCAGTTCTTC
TRBJ2-5	NA	TRBV29-1	many	CSVGAGFQETQYF	TGCAGCGTTGGGGCGGGGTTCCAAGAGACCCAGTACTTC
TRBJ2-3	NA	TRBV9	NA	CASSEWSGGTDTQYF	TGTGCCAGCAGCGAATGGTCAGGGGGCACAGATACGCAGTATTTT
TRBJ2-7	NA	TRBV24-1	NA	CATSDTLGHPYEQYF	TGTGCCACCAGTGATACTCTCGGACATCCCTACGAGCAGTACTTC
TRBJ1-2	NA	TRBV20-1	few	CSAPSGTLYGYTF	TGCAGTGCTCCCTCAGGGACACTCTATGGCTACACCTTC
TRBJ2-2	NA	TRBV20-1	few	CSARDRLSGVVTGELFF	TGCAGTGCTAGAGATCGCCTTTCAGGGGTCGTCACCGGGGAGCTGTTTTTT
TRBJ2-1	NA	TRBV28	NA	CASSLRTITDNEQFF	TGTGCCAGCAGTTTAAGGACAATAACCGACAATGAGCAGTTCTTC
TRBJ1-6	NA	TRBV12-3/TRBV12-4	few	CASSRGQHSPLHF	TGTGCCAGCAGCCGTGGACAGCATTCACCCCTCCACTTT
TRBJ2-7	TRBD1	TRBV29-1	many	CSAAGTGAYEQYF	TGCAGCGCCGCCGGGACAGGGGCTTACGAGCAGTACTTC
TRBJ1-2	TRBD1	TRBV7-3	many	CASSLLAGQRGGYTF	TGTGCCAGCAGCTTATTAGCGGGACAGCGAGGCGGCTACACCTTC